Sequencing of this T cell receptor (beta chain) was carried out in a study of blood T cell repertoires in COVID-19 (dated by TCRdb to the early 2020s). Regarding the research as a whole: Samples covering the acute and convalescent phases of COVID-19 were provided by collaborators in the United States, Italy and Spain. The material from the prospective study consisted of cDNA or gDNA derived from T cells, B-cell-depleted T cells, or PBMCs. The samples were drawn from the first 160 participants of the ongoing ImmuneRACE study and from 1,254 subjects provided by 6 global collaborators. Where available, HLA class I and class II types were obtained from metadata supplied by the sample provider rather than from assay-based typing. The sample metadata nearly always contained a de-identified subject ID, COVID-19 status, age in years and sex. A freely available public database, intended as a resource for researchers studying the immune response to SARS-CoV-2, is where the repertoires were released. Deeply sampled blood TCRbeta repertoires from subjects exposed to, actively infected with, or recovered from COVID-19 were included in the dataset.

For CDR1 and CDR2, the germline V gene (reference sequence) lists SGHKS and YYEKEE. Compared with germline, V lacks 4 bases and J lacks 6 bases; bases without a gene match: 11. The CDR3 contains 16 residues, cysteine and phenylalanine counted. The retained sequence is limited to the CDR3, 48 bases, with the frame set at the first base. Participants in the prospective study were aged roughly 18 to 100 years, lived in about two dozen United States geographic areas, and enrolled through a virtual design. In the prospective study, cohorts were assigned on the basis of participant-reported clinical history obtained from a screening survey and a study questionnaire. ImmuneRACE Cohort 3 recovered participants were defined by two consecutive negative NP/OP PCR tests, healthcare professional clearance, or symptom resolution. In the prospective study, whole blood, serum and a nasopharyngeal or oropharyngeal swab were collected from each participant by mobile phlebotomists. Additional blood draws and questionnaires over an approximately two-month period could optionally be provided by prospective study participants. Before DNA extraction, blood samples from the prospective study were shipped at room temperature or frozen.

The immunoSEQ Assay, a bias-controlled multiplex PCR, was used to amplify TCRbeta CDR3 regions from genomic DNA. In the original analysis: Within the assay, amplification of reference gene primers was used to estimate how many nucleated cells each sample contained. To quantify the absolute abundance of each unique TCRbeta CDR3 rearrangement, sequence reads were collapsed and filtered. Productive Simpson clonality was computed per sample as the square root of Simpson's diversity index over productive rearrangements. TCRdb re-hosts the immuneACCESS table, in-frame sequences only. Its copies lack some clones; in the studies checked, an unresolved V gene accounts for under half of them, and the cause for the rest is not known. D and trimming were read from the DNA, whereas the V and J calls and clone size are those reported in that table. In this sample the table shows approximately 480,000 clones, approximately 90% of which occur a single time. The ten most abundant clones make up approximately 0.7% of the sample.

What the authors observed across the whole study: How much clinical and demographic metadata was included differed by source and by participant, and the metadata was provided uncurated.

This clone is a singleton in its sample. The clone's antigen remains unknown. Per-base quality was not reported, and no clone a single base away is much larger than it. This clonotype was sampled from a woman in her late teens or twenties who had recovered from COVID-19. Here the chain combines TRBV5-5 and TRBJ1-4; 8 of the junction bases match TRBD1. Sequencing was done on a sample of PBMCs or T cells enriched from blood (not recorded which). Here is the DNA: TGTGCCAGCAGCCATGAACTTCAGGGGGCGGATGAAAAACTGTTTTTT. Its product reads: CASSHELQGADEKLFF.